What follows describes a single T cell receptor (beta chain). These data come from a study of blood T cell repertoires in COVID-19. Germline V gene sequence: CDR1 SGHAT, CDR2 FQNNGV. The CDR3 covers 16 residues. After removal of 1 base from V and 0 bases from J, the junction contained 2 bases not matched to a gene. TCRdb keeps only in-frame clones here, not all; method: immunoSEQ multiplex PCR. The sample has 130,000 to 150,000 clones, 84% seen once. The sequence was obtained from a man between 60 and 75 years old with active or convalescent COVID-19. V and J are TRBV11-2 and TRBJ1-3; 8 bases align to TRBD1. Material: peripheral blood. DNA for the CDR3: TGTGCCAGCAGCTTAGGACAGGGGACCTCTGGAAACACCATATATTTT. Its translation: CASSLGQGTSGNTIYF.